These T cell receptor beta chains were read from a single sample in a study of blood T cell repertoires in COVID-19. Here immunoSEQ multiplex PCR was the method, and the copy in TCRdb shows in-frame clones only, minus some. The sample includes 250,000 to 300,000 clones, 85% to 90% of them seen just once. Sequencing was performed on PBMCs or T cells enriched from blood (not recorded which). Source of these receptors: a man between 18 and 35 years old who had recovered from COVID-19. The CDR3 runs from the conserved cysteine through the conserved F or W. A D gene is named only where the DNA matches it firmly. Clone size is given for some rows only: seen once, a few or many times, or a class if the clone is expanded.

clone_size: NA; cdr3_length: 15; d_call: TRBD1; j_call: TRBJ1-1; v_call: TRBV30; cdr3_aa: CAWSALTGAVTEAFF; cdr3_nt: TGTGCCTGGAGTGCCCTGACAGGGGCGGTCACTGAAGCTTTCTTT
clone_size: NA; cdr3_length: 16; d_call: TRBD1; j_call: TRBJ1-3; v_call: TRBV18; cdr3_aa: CASSPVGQRSGNTIYF; cdr3_nt: TGTGCCAGCTCACCGGTGGGACAGCGCTCTGGAAACACCATATATTTT
clone_size: NA; cdr3_length: 12; d_call: TRBD1; j_call: TRBJ2-5; v_call: TRBV29-1; cdr3_aa: CSVGQGQETQYF; cdr3_nt: TGCAGCGTTGGACAGGGACAAGAGACCCAGTACTTC
clone_size: NA; cdr3_length: 13; d_call: NA; j_call: TRBJ2-7; v_call: TRBV12-3/TRBV12-4; cdr3_aa: CASRSTDTYEQYF; cdr3_nt: TGTGCCAGCAGAAGTACAGATACCTACGAGCAGTACTTC
clone_size: NA; cdr3_length: 16; d_call: NA; j_call: TRBJ2-3; v_call: TRBV5-1; cdr3_aa: CASSFRAVPVRDTQYF; cdr3_nt: TGCGCCAGCAGCTTCCGAGCGGTCCCCGTGCGGGATACGCAGTATTTT
clone_size: NA; cdr3_length: 14; d_call: TRBD1; j_call: TRBJ1-1; v_call: TRBV5-1; cdr3_aa: CASSGTGGIAEAFF; cdr3_nt: TGCGCCAGCAGCGGGACAGGGGGAATCGCTGAAGCTTTCTTT
clone_size: NA; cdr3_length: 15; d_call: NA; j_call: TRBJ2-3; v_call: TRBV27; cdr3_aa: CASSLRGGRAGMQYF; cdr3_nt: TGTGCCAGCAGTTTACGTGGGGGCAGGGCTGGTATGCAGTATTTT
clone_size: NA; cdr3_length: 15; d_call: NA; j_call: TRBJ2-6; v_call: TRBV28; cdr3_aa: CASSLNIPGANVLTF; cdr3_nt: TGTGCCAGCAGTTTAAATATTCCCGGGGCCAACGTCCTGACTTTC
clone_size: NA; cdr3_length: 16; d_call: TRBD1; j_call: TRBJ2-5; v_call: TRBV4-2; cdr3_aa: CASSQAGGGTEETQYF; cdr3_nt: TGTGCCAGCAGCCAAGCAGGGGGCGGGACAGAAGAGACCCAGTACTTC
clone_size: NA; cdr3_length: 15; d_call: NA; j_call: TRBJ1-2; v_call: TRBV6-5; cdr3_aa: CASSSRGPINYGYTF; cdr3_nt: TGTGCCAGCAGTTCTAGAGGGCCAATTAACTATGGCTACACCTTC
clone_size: NA; cdr3_length: 15; d_call: TRBD2; j_call: TRBJ2-1; v_call: TRBV7-9; cdr3_aa: CASSFAGEVGNEQFF; cdr3_nt: TGTGCCAGCAGCTTTGCGGGAGAGGTCGGAAATGAGCAGTTCTTC
clone_size: NA; cdr3_length: 15; d_call: TRBD1; j_call: TRBJ2-2; v_call: TRBV18; cdr3_aa: CASSKDRGNTGELFF; cdr3_nt: TGTGCCAGCTCAAAGGACAGGGGGAACACCGGGGAGCTGTTTTTT
clone_size: NA; cdr3_length: 13; d_call: TRBD1; j_call: TRBJ2-7; v_call: TRBV18; cdr3_aa: CASSPRGLNEQYF; cdr3_nt: TGTGCCAGCTCCCCGAGGGGGCTAAACGAGCAGTACTTC
clone_size: NA; cdr3_length: 15; d_call: NA; j_call: TRBJ1-2; v_call: TRBV6-2/TRBV6-3; cdr3_aa: CASSYSTGYNYGYTF; cdr3_nt: TGTGCCAGCAGTTACTCAACAGGGTATAACTATGGCTACACCTTC
clone_size: few; cdr3_length: 13; d_call: NA; j_call: TRBJ2-7; v_call: TRBV5-6; cdr3_aa: CASSLSITYEQYF; cdr3_nt: TGTGCCAGCAGCTTGAGCATCACCTACGAGCAGTACTTC
clone_size: NA; cdr3_length: 15; d_call: TRBD1; j_call: TRBJ2-1; v_call: TRBV9; cdr3_aa: CASSTTGGSYNEQFF; cdr3_nt: TGTGCCAGCAGCACCACAGGGGGTTCCTACAATGAGCAGTTCTTC
clone_size: few; cdr3_length: 15; d_call: NA; j_call: TRBJ1-2; v_call: TRBV5-1; cdr3_aa: CASRPIQGANYGYTF; cdr3_nt: TGCGCCAGCAGACCAATACAGGGAGCTAACTATGGCTACACCTTC
clone_size: few; cdr3_length: 16; d_call: TRBD2; j_call: TRBJ2-3; v_call: TRBV5-6; cdr3_aa: CASSLAERGSTDTQYF; cdr3_nt: TGTGCCAGCAGCTTGGCCGAGCGGGGTAGCACAGATACGCAGTATTTT
clone_size: NA; cdr3_length: 16; d_call: NA; j_call: TRBJ2-7; v_call: TRBV10-1; cdr3_aa: CASSESPDSPSYEQYF; cdr3_nt: TGCGCCAGCAGTGAGTCCCCGGACAGCCCTTCCTACGAGCAGTACTTC
clone_size: NA; cdr3_length: 16; d_call: TRBD2; j_call: TRBJ2-2; v_call: TRBV3-1/TRBV3-2; cdr3_aa: CASSQELAGASGELFF; cdr3_nt: TGTGCCAGCAGCCAAGAGCTAGCGGGAGCGTCCGGGGAGCTGTTTTTT
clone_size: NA; cdr3_length: 12; d_call: NA; j_call: TRBJ1-3; v_call: TRBV19; cdr3_aa: CASSVQGNTIYF; cdr3_nt: TGTGCCAGTAGTGTACAGGGAAACACCATATATTTT
clone_size: NA; cdr3_length: 16; d_call: TRBD2; j_call: TRBJ2-1; v_call: TRBV3-1/TRBV3-2; cdr3_aa: CASSHGWRGYHNEQFF; cdr3_nt: TGTGCCAGCAGCCACGGTTGGCGGGGGTACCACAATGAGCAGTTCTTC
clone_size: NA; cdr3_length: 13; d_call: NA; j_call: TRBJ1-3; v_call: TRBV15; cdr3_aa: CATSGETGNTIYF; cdr3_nt: TGTGCCACCAGCGGGGAGACAGGAAACACCATATATTTT
clone_size: NA; cdr3_length: 15; d_call: NA; j_call: TRBJ1-6; v_call: TRBV19; cdr3_aa: CASSIATAWNSPLHF; cdr3_nt: TGTGCCAGTAGTATTGCGACAGCTTGGAATTCACCCCTCCACTTT
clone_size: NA; cdr3_length: 14; d_call: NA; j_call: TRBJ2-2; v_call: TRBV6-5; cdr3_aa: CASSLYRDTGELFF; cdr3_nt: TGTGCCAGCAGTTTATACAGGGACACCGGGGAGCTGTTTTTT
clone_size: NA; cdr3_length: 14; d_call: NA; j_call: TRBJ1-5; v_call: TRBV2; cdr3_aa: CASSESGVVQPQHF; cdr3_nt: TGTGCCAGCAGTGAATCAGGGGTTGTTCAGCCCCAGCATTTT
clone_size: NA; cdr3_length: 18; d_call: TRBD2; j_call: TRBJ2-1; v_call: TRBV4-1; cdr3_aa: CASSQGAGGRKSYNEQFF; cdr3_nt: TGCGCCAGCAGTCAAGGAGCGGGGGGGCGGAAATCCTACAATGAGCAGTTCTTC